The T cell receptor (beta chain) under discussion was sequenced for a study of tumor-infiltrating lymphocytes in primary liver carcinoma. Study details: Samples yielded about 3.65 to 7.13 million productive TCRbeta reads, similar across tissue types. General study findings and limits: Pairs of tumor regions overlapped more than tumor-adjacent and tumor-blood pairs did.

Co-extraction of RNA and DNA was performed on about 19-30 mg of unsorted bulk tissue. Patients underwent surgical resection for primary liver carcinoma. From 500 to 600 ng of total RNA, TCR beta-specific cDNA was reverse-transcribed using a constant-region primer. Libraries covering TCR beta were generated through three nested multiplex PCR rounds (using a slightly modified ARM-PCR). Investigators reported that the first two PCR rounds, at around 9 cycles each, used TRBV1-TRBV30 forward primers with a C-beta reverse primer. In TCRdb, the multiplex PCR reads were re-called with MiXCR into one record per CDR3 protein. Of 100,000 to 150,000 distinct CDR3 sequences listed, approximately 64% are singletons. This CDR3 region has 14 residues. Germline V lookup: CDR1 SQVTM, CDR2 ANQGSEA. Regarding this clonotype: No antigen is known for it. Germline and junction disagree at one end, which may indicate a read error.

This rearrangement joins TRBV29-1 to TRBJ2-3; D remains ambiguous. The sequenced sample was liver tumor tissue from sampling region 3. Noted subset: tumor region T3, left-lateral pole. The receptor's source is a woman between 55 and 75 years old with primary liver carcinoma and hepatitis B virus infection. The CDR3 bases are TGCAGCGTTGGGGATAGGATCCTCACAGATACACAGTATTTT. It encodes CSVGDRILTDTQYF.